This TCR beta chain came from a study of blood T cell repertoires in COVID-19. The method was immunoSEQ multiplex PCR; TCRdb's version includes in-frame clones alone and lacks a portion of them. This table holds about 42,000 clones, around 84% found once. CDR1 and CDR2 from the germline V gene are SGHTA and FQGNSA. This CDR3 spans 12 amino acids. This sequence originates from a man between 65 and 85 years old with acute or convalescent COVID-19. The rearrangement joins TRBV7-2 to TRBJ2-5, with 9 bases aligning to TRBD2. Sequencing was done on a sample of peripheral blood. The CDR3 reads CAAGAGGETQYF. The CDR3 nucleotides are TGTGCTGCGGGAGCGGGAGGAGAGACCCAGTACTTC. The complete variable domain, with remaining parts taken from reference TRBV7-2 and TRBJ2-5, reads GAGVSQSPSNKVTEKGKDVELRCDPISGHTALYWYRQSLGQGLEFLIYFQGNSAPDKSGLPSDRFSAERTGGSVSTLTIQRTQQEDSAVYLCAAGAGGETQYFGPGTRLLVL.